These 22 T cell receptor beta chains were sequenced from one sample in a study of cytomegalovirus exposure and HLA in healthy donors. Primers: 60 Vbeta forward and 13 Jbeta reverse. The repertoire was sequenced with immunoSEQ multiplex PCR; TCRdb's copy has only in-frame clones and lacks some. The profile shows 250,000 to 350,000 clones, 80% to 90% of them singletons. The sequencing sample was made of PBMCs. These receptor sequences come from a woman under 30 in good health and CMV-seronegative.

This clone was counted only a few times. Different DNA sequences within this sample yield the same CDR3. The CDR3 protein is CASSAGQTYEQYF. The CDR3 DNA reads TGTGCCAGCAGTGCAGGACAAACCTACGAGCAGTACTTC. The gene calls are TRBV2 and TRBJ2-7; perhaps TRBD1 as D (5 bases). Germline values: CDR1 SNHLY, CDR2 FYNNEI. This CDR3 spans 13 amino acids. Trimming stripped 4 bases from V and 2 bases from J, with 9 bases between.

CDR3 residues: CASSANTRTTGIGGNTIYF. CDR3 DNA: TGTGCCAGCAGCGCCAACACCAGAACGACAGGCATAGGTGGAAACACCATATATTTT. The chain employs TRBV9 and TRBJ1-3, with D perhaps matching TRBD1 (6 bases). This CDR3 region has 19 residues. Germline V CDR1 and CDR2: SGDLS, YYNGEE. Trimming took 3 bases from V and 3 from J, leaving 25 bases between them.

In this sample, this clone turned up once. V gene TRBV9 combines with J gene TRBJ1-5; D remains unclear. V lost 7 bases to trimming and J lost 4 bases, with 6 bases between them. The CDR3 totals 11 residues. Germline CDR1 reads SGDLS; CDR2 reads YYNGEE. CDR3 sequence: CASGRNQPQHF. The CDR3 bases are TGTGCCAGCGGGAGGAATCAGCCCCAGCATTTT.

This clone appeared once. The J gene is TRBJ2-3, the V gene TRBV6-4; TRBD1 aligns across 7 bases. CDR1 and CDR2 (germline): MRHNA, SNTAGT. CDR3 size: 13 residues. J lost 0 bases, V lost 7 bases, and 1 base had no gene match. The CDR3 reads CASKQGSTDTQYF. As DNA, the CDR3 is TGTGCCAGCAAACAGGGGAGCACAGATACGCAGTATTTT.

The J gene is TRBJ2-2, the V gene TRBV6-4, with 7 bases fitting TRBD1. With V trimmed by 6 bases and J by 2 bases, 9 bases remained unmatched. Germline V CDR1 and CDR2: MRHNA, SNTAGT. The CDR3 is 16 residues long. This CDR3 is CASSGSGTANTGELFF. CDR3 coding DNA: TGTGCCAGCAGCGGATCCGGGACAGCAAACACCGGGGAGCTGTTTTTT.

This clone was detected only a few times. This chain joins TRBV2 and TRBJ2-2; 9 nucleotides match TRBD1. J lost 6 bases, V lost 4 bases, and 9 bases had no gene match. Germline CDR1 reads SNHLY; CDR2 reads FYNNEI. The CDR3 runs 16 residues. The CDR3 loop is CASSGDRAIRAGELFF. Here the CDR3 DNA reads TGTGCCAGCAGTGGGGACAGGGCGATCAGGGCCGGGGAGCTGTTTTTT.

V is TRBV7-3 and J is TRBJ2-1, with TRBD2 matching over 14 bases. The CDR3 is made up of 16 amino acids. Germline V lookup: CDR1 SGHTA, CDR2 FQGTGA. The V segment lost 5 bases and the J segment 2 bases; nucleotides outside the gene matches: 2. In DNA form, the CDR3 reads TGTGCCAGCAGCCGGACTAGCGGGGGGCCCTACAATGAGCAGTTCTTC. Protein product: CASSRTSGGPYNEQFF.

About this clone itself: Other DNA variants within this sample encode the same CDR3. The chain recombines TRBV19 with TRBJ1-2; TRBD1 agrees at 7 bases. The CDR3 sequence is 16 residues long. Trimming cost V 7 bases and J 4 bases; bases outside gene matches: 15. Germline assignment: CDR1 LNHDA and CDR2 SQIVND (reference sequence). The CDR3: CASKRGGAADFYGYTF. CDR3 in DNA: TGTGCCAGTAAAAGAGGGGGCGCGGCGGACTTCTATGGCTACACCTTC.

The CDR3 nucleotides read TGTGCCAGCAGCTTGGGGTCGGCGTTGAGGGATGGCTACACCTTC. Translated, it gives CASSLGSALRDGYTF. V gene TRBV5-4 combines with J gene TRBJ1-2; D is uncertain. Germline CDR1 and CDR2: SGHNT and YYREEE (reference sequence). The CDR3 is 15 residues long. V was cut by 0 bases and J by 6 bases, with 15 bases left in between.

The V call is TRBV4-1, the J call TRBJ1-2, with TRBD1 identical over 7 bases. Trimming cost V 2 bases and J 7 bases; bases outside gene matches: 10. The length of the CDR3 is 15 residues. In germline, CDR1 is MGHRA, CDR2 YSYEKL. In nucleotides, the CDR3 is TGCGCCAGCAGCCAACCCAACAGGGGAAGGAGTGGCTACACCTTC. Protein product: CASSQPNRGRSGYTF.

The chain joins TRBV7-3 to TRBJ2-1; D possibly corresponds to TRBD2 (5 bases). Germline V gene lookup returns CDR1 SGHTA and CDR2 FQGTGA. The CDR3 runs to 14 residues. With 2 bases removed from V and 6 bases from J, the gap between germline ends came to 11 bases. The DNA of the CDR3 is TGTGCCAGCAGCTTAGCGGGTACCCCCAATGAGCAGTTCTTC. It translates to CASSLAGTPNEQFF.

The genes are TRBV5-1 and TRBJ1-1; D gene unclear. The CDR3 has 13 amino acids. With 0 bases removed from V and 6 bases from J, the gap between germline ends came to 9 bases. Per germline, CDR1 SGHRS and CDR2 YFSETQ. In DNA form, the CDR3 reads TGCGCCAGCAGCTTGGTTGGGAGGCCTGAAGCTTTCTTT. Its protein product is CASSLVGRPEAFF.

The CDR3 sequence is CASSRAGQADTQYF. CDR3 coding DNA: TGTGCCAGCAGTCGGGCGGGACAGGCAGATACGCAGTATTTT. J is TRBJ2-3 and V is TRBV28; TRBD1 matches 8 bases. Germline V lookup: CDR1 MDHEN, CDR2 SYDVKM. V lost 5 bases, J lost 4 bases, and 5 bases stayed unmatched. The CDR3 runs to 14 residues.

The rearrangement uses TRBV5-4 and TRBJ2-3; possibly TRBD2 for D (5 bases). The V end lost 9 bases, the J end lost 4 bases, and 15 bases lay between the germline ends. In germline, CDR1 is SGHNT, CDR2 YYREEE (reference sequence). The CDR3 consists of 13 residues. CDR3 sequence reads: CATFSHGADTQYF. CDR3 nucleotide sequence: TGTGCCACCTTCAGCCACGGGGCAGATACGCAGTATTTT.

This clone was seen only once. CDR3 coding DNA: TGTGCCAGCGGGACAGGGCTCTCTGGGGCCAACGTCCTGACTTTC. Protein sequence: CASGTGLSGANVLTF. The J gene is TRBJ2-6, the V gene TRBV7-7; 9 bases are shared with TRBD1. CDR3 size: 15 residues. The V gene end was trimmed by 8 bases and the J gene end by 0 bases; junction bases not matched to a gene: 2. Per the germline V gene, CDR1 is SSHAT and CDR2 is FNYEAQ (reference sequence).

As DNA, the CDR3 is TGTGCCAGTACAATGGGGACTCCTTACAATGAGCAGTTCTTC. This translates into CASTMGTPYNEQFF. J is TRBJ2-1 and V is TRBV27, with D maybe TRBD2 (6 bases). Trimming took off 9 bases at V and 4 bases at J, with 16 bases between the two ends. This CDR3 has 14 amino acids. Germline V gene sequence: CDR1 MNHEY, CDR2 SMNVEV (reference sequence).

A single count supports this clone. CDR3 protein: CSVLSTDTQYF. CDR3 nucleotide sequence: TGCAGTGTCTTAAGCACAGATACGCAGTATTTT. The J gene is TRBJ2-3, the V gene TRBV20-1; D unresolved. The CDR3 is 11 amino acids. V was clipped by 7 bases and J by 0 bases, with 5 bases between them. Germline V lookup: CDR1 DFQATT, CDR2 SNEGSKA (reference sequence).

About this clone: Other DNA variants within this sample encode the same CDR3. This rearrangement joins TRBV13 to TRBJ2-5; D perhaps matches TRBD2 (6 bases). Trimming removed 0 bases from V and 5 bases from J, with 7 bases in between. The germline gives CDR1 PRHDT, CDR2 FYEKMQ (reference sequence). The CDR3 runs to 13 residues. Here the CDR3 DNA reads TGTGCCAGCAGCTTAGGGCGGGGCGAGACCCAGTACTTC. This encodes CASSLGRGETQYF.

The chain has TRBV30 and TRBJ1-2, with 7 bases lining up with TRBD1. The J segment lost 5 bases and the V segment lost 0 bases, leaving 6 bases of the junction unmatched. The CDR3 sequence is 14 residues long. Germline V gene lookup returns CDR1 GTSNPN and CDR2 SVGIG (reference sequence). The CDR3 spells CAWSVARQGYGYTF. For the CDR3, the DNA is TGTGCCTGGAGTGTAGCCCGACAGGGATATGGCTACACCTTC.

The chain combines TRBV6-6 with TRBJ2-7; 10 bases line up with TRBD1. V dropped 6 bases and J dropped 1; count of bases not matched to a gene: 0. This CDR3 is 13 amino acids long. In germline, CDR1 is MNHNY, CDR2 SVGAGI (reference sequence). The CDR3 protein is CASRGQGSYEQYF. CDR3 nucleotides: TGTGCCAGCAGGGGACAGGGGTCCTACGAGCAGTACTTC.

This clone was picked up one time. The gene calls are TRBV12-5 and TRBJ1-6; TRBD1 aligns across 7 bases. Trimming removed 5 bases from V and 6 bases from J; junction bases left unmatched: 4. In germline, CDR1 is LGHNT, CDR2 FRNRAP. There are 14 residues in the CDR3. In DNA form, the CDR3 reads TGTGCTAGTGGTGGGGGGACAGCTAATTCACCCCTCCACTTT. It translates to CASGGGTANSPLHF. The variable domain in full, completed from reference TRBV12-5 and TRBJ1-6, reads DARVTQTPRHKVTEMGQEVTMRCQPILGHNTVFWYRQTMMQGLELLAYFRNRAPLDDSGMPKDRFSAEMPDATLATLKIQPSEPRDSAVYFCASGGGTANSPLHFGNGTRLTVT.

The chain combines TRBV30 with TRBJ1-5; the D is unclear. The ends were cut back, 4 bases at V and 1 base at J, with 11 bases in the middle. Germline V gives CDR1 GTSNPN, CDR2 SVGIG (reference sequence). CDR3 length equals 14 residues. CDR3 nucleotides: TGTGCCTGGAAGAACAAACTAAGCAATCAGCCCCAGCATTTT. As protein: CAWKNKLSNQPQHF.